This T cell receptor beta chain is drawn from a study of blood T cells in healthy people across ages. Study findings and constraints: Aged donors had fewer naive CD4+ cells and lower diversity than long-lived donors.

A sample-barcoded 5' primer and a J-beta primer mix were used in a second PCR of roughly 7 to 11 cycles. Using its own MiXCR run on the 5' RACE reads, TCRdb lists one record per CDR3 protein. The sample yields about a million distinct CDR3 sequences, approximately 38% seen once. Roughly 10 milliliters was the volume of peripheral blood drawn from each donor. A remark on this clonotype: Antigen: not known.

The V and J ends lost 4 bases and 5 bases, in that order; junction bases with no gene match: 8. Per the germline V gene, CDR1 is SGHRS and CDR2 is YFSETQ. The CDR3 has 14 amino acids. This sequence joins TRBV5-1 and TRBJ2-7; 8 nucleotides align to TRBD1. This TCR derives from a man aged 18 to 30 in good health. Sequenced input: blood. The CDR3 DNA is TGCGCCAGCAGCGATGGACAGGGTGGCAACGAGCAGTACTTC. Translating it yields CASSDGQGGNEQYF.